A selection of T cell receptor beta chains follows, all from one sample in a study of T cell changes during pregnancy in multiple sclerosis. Generated by immunoSEQ multiplex PCR, the TCRdb table keeps only in-frame clones and is missing some. The table shows approximately 88,000 clones, with roughly 93% occurring only once. The sequences come from peripheral blood, collected in the third trimester of pregnancy. The source of these receptors is a female donor with multiple sclerosis, enrolled in a pregnancy study. CDR3s include the opening cysteine and the closing phenylalanine or tryptophan. D genes are given only for firm matches.

v_gene: TRBV19
d_gene: TRBD2
j_gene: TRBJ2-2
CDR3nt: TGTGCCAGTAGTTGGACTAGTAGCGCCGGGGAGCTGTTTTTT
CDR3aa: CASSWTSSAGELFF

v_gene: TRBV7-9
d_gene: TRBD2
j_gene: TRBJ2-7
CDR3nt: TGTGCCAGCAGTCCTAGCGGATTGAGCTCCTACGAGCAGTACTTC
CDR3aa: CASSPSGLSSYEQYF

v_gene: TRBV5-1
d_gene: .
j_gene: TRBJ1-1
CDR3nt: TGCGCCAGCAGCTTGGTTCAGGGGTCGTACACTGAAGCTTTCTTT
CDR3aa: CASSLVQGSYTEAFF

v_gene: TRBV29-1
d_gene: TRBD1
j_gene: TRBJ1-1
CDR3nt: TGCAGCGTCAGGGGGCACAGGGGTGGAATGAACACTGAAGCTTTCTTT
CDR3aa: CSVRGHRGGMNTEAFF

v_gene: TRBV6-1
d_gene: .
j_gene: TRBJ2-2
CDR3nt: TGTGCCAGCAGTGAAAGTAGAACCGGGGAGCTGTTTTTT
CDR3aa: CASSESRTGELFF

v_gene: TRBV29-1
d_gene: .
j_gene: TRBJ1-1
CDR3nt: TGCAGCGTTTCCACCGGACAGTTCAAAGCTTTCTTT
CDR3aa: CSVSTGQFKAFF

v_gene: TRBV19
d_gene: .
j_gene: TRBJ2-7
CDR3nt: TGTGCCAGTAGTATACGGTCCACCGGTGAGCAGTACTTC
CDR3aa: CASSIRSTGEQYF

v_gene: TRBV30
d_gene: TRBD1
j_gene: TRBJ1-3
CDR3nt: TGTGCCTGGAATAAGGGGGCAGGAAACACCATATATTTT
CDR3aa: CAWNKGAGNTIYF

v_gene: TRBV19
d_gene: .
j_gene: TRBJ1-4
CDR3nt: TGTGCCAGTAGTATAGTTCCAGGACTCAATGAAAAACTGTTTTTT
CDR3aa: CASSIVPGLNEKLFF

v_gene: TRBV5-1
d_gene: .
j_gene: TRBJ2-5
CDR3nt: TGCGCCAGCAGCGGCTCCGGGACTTACCAAGAGACCCAGTACTTC
CDR3aa: CASSGSGTYQETQYF

v_gene: TRBV4-1
d_gene: .
j_gene: TRBJ2-7
CDR3nt: TGCGCCAGCAGCCAGGGCTACCTCTACGAGCAGTACTTC
CDR3aa: CASSQGYLYEQYF

v_gene: TRBV19
d_gene: TRBD2
j_gene: TRBJ2-5
CDR3nt: TGTGCCAGTATGGGAGGGGAAGAGACCCAGTACTTC
CDR3aa: CASMGGEETQYF

v_gene: TRBV10-1
d_gene: TRBD1
j_gene: TRBJ2-1
CDR3nt: TGCGCCAGCAGCCCCCGACAGGGTTCCTACAATGAGCAGTTCTTC
CDR3aa: CASSPRQGSYNEQFF

v_gene: TRBV5-1
d_gene: TRBD2
j_gene: TRBJ2-3
CDR3nt: TGCGCCAGCAGCCGTGGACTAGCGGGAGGGGGCGCGCAGTATTTT
CDR3aa: CASSRGLAGGGAQYF

v_gene: TRBV27
d_gene: .
j_gene: TRBJ2-7
CDR3nt: TGTGCCAGCAGTTGGACAGAATACTACGAGCAGTACTTC
CDR3aa: CASSWTEYYEQYF

v_gene: TRBV9
d_gene: TRBD1
j_gene: TRBJ2-2
CDR3nt: TGTGCCAGCAGCACTCGTCCCGGGACAGGGGGAACGGGCACCGGGGAGCTGTTTTTT
CDR3aa: CASSTRPGTGGTGTGELFF

v_gene: TRBV6-1
d_gene: TRBD1
j_gene: TRBJ1-1
CDR3nt: TGTGCCAGCAGTTTCGGGACAGTGACGGAAGCTTTCTTT
CDR3aa: CASSFGTVTEAFF

v_gene: TRBV7-2
d_gene: TRBD1
j_gene: TRBJ1-2
CDR3nt: TGTGCCAGCAGCTCCGACGGGACAGGGGGAACTTATGGCTACACCTTC
CDR3aa: CASSSDGTGGTYGYTF

v_gene: TRBV6-4
d_gene: .
j_gene: TRBJ1-1
CDR3nt: TGTGCCAGCAGTGAGACCGGGGGACGTTTGAACACTGAAGCTTTCTTT
CDR3aa: CASSETGGRLNTEAFF

v_gene: TRBV5-1
d_gene: .
j_gene: TRBJ2-5
CDR3nt: TGCGCCAGCAGCTTGGGAGGTAGCGCGAACCAAGAGACCCAGTACTTC
CDR3aa: CASSLGGSANQETQYF

v_gene: TRBV6-5
d_gene: .
j_gene: TRBJ2-7
CDR3nt: TGTGCCAGCAGTTACAGAACTTACGAGCAGTACTTC
CDR3aa: CASSYRTYEQYF

v_gene: TRBV19
d_gene: .
j_gene: TRBJ1-1
CDR3nt: TGTGCCAGTAGCACCGGGGCTCAGGGGTCTGAAGCTTTCTTT
CDR3aa: CASSTGAQGSEAFF